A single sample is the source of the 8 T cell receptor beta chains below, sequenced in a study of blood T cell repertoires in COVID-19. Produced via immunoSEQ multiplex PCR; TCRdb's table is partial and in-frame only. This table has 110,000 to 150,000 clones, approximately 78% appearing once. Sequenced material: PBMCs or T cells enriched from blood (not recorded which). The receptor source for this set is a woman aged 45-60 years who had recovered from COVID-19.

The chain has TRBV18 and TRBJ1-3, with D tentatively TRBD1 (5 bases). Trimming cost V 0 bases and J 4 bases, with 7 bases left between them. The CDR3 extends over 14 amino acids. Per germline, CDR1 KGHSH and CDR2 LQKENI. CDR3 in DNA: TGTGCCAGCTCACCACCCGACAGCGGAAACACCATATATTTT. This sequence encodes CASSPPDSGNTIYF.

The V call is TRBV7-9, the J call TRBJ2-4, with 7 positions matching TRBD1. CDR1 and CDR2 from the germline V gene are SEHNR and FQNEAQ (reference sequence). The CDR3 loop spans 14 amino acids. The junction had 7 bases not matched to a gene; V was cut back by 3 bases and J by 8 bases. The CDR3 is CASSFTDRADIQYF. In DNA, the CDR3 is TGTGCCAGCAGCTTTACAGACAGGGCGGACATTCAGTACTTC.

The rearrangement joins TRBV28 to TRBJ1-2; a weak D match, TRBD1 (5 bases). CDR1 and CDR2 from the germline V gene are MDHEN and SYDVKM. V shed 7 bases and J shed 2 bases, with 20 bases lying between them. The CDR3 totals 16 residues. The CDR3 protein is CASMGGYGADNYGYTF. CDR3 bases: TGTGCCAGCATGGGGGGTTACGGGGCGGACAACTATGGCTACACCTTC.

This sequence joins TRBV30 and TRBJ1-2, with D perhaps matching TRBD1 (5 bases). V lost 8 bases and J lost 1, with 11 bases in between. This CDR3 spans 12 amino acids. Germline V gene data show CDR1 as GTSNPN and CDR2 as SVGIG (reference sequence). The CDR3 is CAGTGFNYGYTF. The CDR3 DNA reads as TGTGCCGGTACAGGATTTAACTATGGCTACACCTTC.

CDR3 DNA sequence: TGTGCCAGCAGCCTGCCGCGGACAGGGGACACCGGGGAGCTGTTTTTT. Translating gives CASSLPRTGDTGELFF. The chain combines TRBV7-8 with TRBJ2-2; 9 bases match TRBD1. V trimming: 5 bases; J trimming: 3 bases; junction bases outside the gene matches: 7. Germline CDR1 SGHVS, CDR2 FQNEAQ. The CDR3 contains 16 residues. Looking up the rest from reference TRBV7-8 and TRBJ2-2 gives the full variable domain: GAGVSQSPRYKVAKRGQDVALRCDPISGHVSLFWYQQALGQGPEFLTYFQNEAQLDKSGLPSDRFFAERPEGSVSTLKIQRTQQEDSAVYLCASSLPRTGDTGELFFGEGSRLTVL.

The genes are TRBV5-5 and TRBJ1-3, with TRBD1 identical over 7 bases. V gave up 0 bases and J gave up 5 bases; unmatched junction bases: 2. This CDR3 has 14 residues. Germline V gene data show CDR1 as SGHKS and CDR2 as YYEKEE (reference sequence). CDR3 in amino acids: CASSLGGGRNTIYF. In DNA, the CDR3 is TGTGCCAGCAGCTTGGGAGGGGGCAGAAACACCATATATTTT. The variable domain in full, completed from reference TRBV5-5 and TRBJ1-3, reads DAGVTQSPTHLIKTRGQQVTLRCSPISGHKSVSWYQQVLGQGPQFIFQYYEKEERGRGNFPDRFSARQFPNYSSELNVNALLLGDSALYLCASSLGGGRNTIYFGEGSWLTVV.

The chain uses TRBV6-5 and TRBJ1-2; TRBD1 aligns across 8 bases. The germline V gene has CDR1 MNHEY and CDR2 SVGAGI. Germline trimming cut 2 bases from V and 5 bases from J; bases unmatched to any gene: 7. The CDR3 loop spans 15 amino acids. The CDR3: CASSYPGQGAYGYTF. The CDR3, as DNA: TGTGCCAGCAGTTACCCTGGGCAGGGGGCTTATGGCTACACCTTC.

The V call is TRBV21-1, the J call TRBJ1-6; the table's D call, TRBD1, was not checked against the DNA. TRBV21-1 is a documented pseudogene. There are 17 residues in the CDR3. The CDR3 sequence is CASSCTVRVTGNSPLHF. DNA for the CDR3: TGTGCCAGCAGTTGTACGGTCAGGGTTACCGGGAATTCACCCCTCCACTTT.